In its sample, the clone carrying this TCR beta chain was seen many times. The target antigen is unknown. Template material for amplifying TCR beta CDR3 regions consisted of RNA transcripts. First-round RT-PCR with HTBI primers amplified the TCR CDR3 region. TCRdb reprocessed the multiplex PCR reads with MiXCR, giving one entry per CDR3 protein. The sample lists about 610,000 distinct CDR3 sequences; around 15% were seen once. This sample was taken from a study of T cells in Graves' hyperthyroidism and ophthalmopathy. General study results and limits: Also found in blood were most expanded thyroid clonotypes above 0.001.

CDR1 and CDR2 from the germline V gene are DFQATT and SNEGSKA (reference sequence). Losses at the gene ends were 5 bases for V and 7 bases for J; bases not matched to a gene: 5. The CDR3 consists of 14 residues. The source is a woman in her thirties or forties with Graves' ophthalmopathy. The sequenced sample was blood. The chain couples TRBV20-1 to TRBJ2-1; 13 nucleotides align to TRBD2. The DNA of the CDR3 is TGCAGTGCTCAACTAGCGGGAGGGCCTAATGAGCAGTTCTTC. Translated, it gives CSAQLAGGPNEQFF.